The text below deals with one T cell receptor (beta chain). Its recognized antigen is unknown. Per-base qualities were not stored, and no clone one base away is much larger. The data derive from a study of OX40 agonist ivuxolimab in advanced cancers. About the full investigation: Ivuxolimab, which targeted the costimulatory receptor OX40 (CD134), was an agonistic, fully human IgG2 monoclonal antibody. Three dose-escalation patients achieved partial responses, one with hepatocellular carcinoma and two with cutaneous melanoma. The paper reports the monotherapy dose-escalation portion (N of about 50 patients) of the phase I ivuxolimab trial. Peripheral TCRbeta sequencing was intended to test whether TCR sequence diversity was altered and clonal T-cell expansion was caused by ivuxolimab. Of the roughly 51 dose-escalation patients, hepatocellular carcinoma was present in about 20, melanoma in around 15, renal cell carcinoma in 9 and head and neck cancer in 9. In the dose-escalation cohort, more than 75% of patients were male, and the mean age was about 55 years, with a range of about 20 to 90. Prior anti-PD-1, anti-PD-L1 or anti-CTLA-4 therapy was permitted, and checkpoint inhibitors had been received by less than 45% of dose-escalation patients. Intravenous ivuxolimab was administered to patients every 2 weeks at six dose levels: 0.01, 0.1, 0.3, 1.5, 3 and 10 mg/kg. Overall study results and their limits: Low levels of normalized T-cell clonal expansion were also seen in some patients who did not respond. At doses from 0.1 to 3.0 mg/kg, clonal expansion was seen in both CD4+ and CD8+ blood T cells between baseline and week 6. After ivuxolimab, CD8+ T cells had more expanded clones than CD4+ T cells on average. The antigen specificity of the peripheral T cells that underwent clonal expansion was not determined. In partial responders in the 0.1-3.0 mg/kg groups, normalized peripheral clonal expansion was found to be among the lowest, especially among CD8+ T cells.

The germline V gene specifies MGHRA as CDR1 and YSYEKL as CDR2. The CDR3 goes from the cysteine to the phenylalanine over 14 residues. The entry retains the CDR3 DNA only, 42 bases that are in frame from base 1. Trimming takes 1 base from V and 0 bases from J, and the germline ends sit 4 bases apart. To sequence the TCRbeta CDR3 region, genomic DNA was isolated from the sorted cells. TCRbeta CDR3 regions were sequenced using the immunoSEQ Assay. This immuneACCESS table, as held by TCRdb, lists in-frame sequences with V and J called but not all clones. Of the missing ones, under half trace to an unresolved V gene in checked studies; the others have no known cause. The sample profile shows roughly 90,000 clones; 90% to 95% of them were found once. Roughly 2.6% of the sample is in the top ten clones. The trial excluded patients who had a history of autoimmune disease or were on systemic immunosuppression. Peripheral blood for TCR sequencing was collected from all dose cohorts at baseline, on cycle 4 day 1, and on cycle 7 day 1. The samples were taken from a phase I, first-in-human, multicenter, open-label dose-escalation trial of ivuxolimab. Adults with locally advanced or metastatic head and neck squamous cell, hepatocellular, melanoma or renal cell carcinoma were enrolled in the trial. Before TCR sequencing, CD4+ and CD8+ T cells were separately sorted from peripheral blood.

This TCR derives from an adult with an advanced solid tumor such as melanoma, head and neck, liver or kidney cancer. The sequencing here drew on CD4+ or CD8+ T cells sorted from blood, taken in a trial of the OX40 agonist ivuxolimab. The rearranged segments are TRBV4-1 and TRBJ1-3; no D segment can be confidently identified. This receptor carries the CDR3 CASSQVSSGNTIYF. The sequenced DNA: TGCGCCAGCAGCCAAGTTTCCTCTGGAAACACCATATATTTT.